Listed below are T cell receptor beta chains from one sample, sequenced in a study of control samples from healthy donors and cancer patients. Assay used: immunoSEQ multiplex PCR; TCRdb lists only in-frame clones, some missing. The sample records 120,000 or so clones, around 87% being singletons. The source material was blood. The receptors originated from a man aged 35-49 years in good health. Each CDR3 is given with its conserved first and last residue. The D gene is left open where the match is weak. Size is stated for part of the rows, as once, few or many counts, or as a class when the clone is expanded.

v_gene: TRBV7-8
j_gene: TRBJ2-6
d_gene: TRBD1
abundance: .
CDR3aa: CASTEQGVYSGANVLTF
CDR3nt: TGTGCCAGCACCGAACAGGGGGTCTACTCTGGGGCCAACGTCCTGACTTTC

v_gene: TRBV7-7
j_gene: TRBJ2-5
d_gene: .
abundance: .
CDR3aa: CASSLGGGNGETQYF
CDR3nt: TGTGCCAGCAGCTTAGGTGGGGGCAATGGAGAGACCCAGTACTTC

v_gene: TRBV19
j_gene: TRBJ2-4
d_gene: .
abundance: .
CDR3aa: CASSIPFDSLAKNIQYF
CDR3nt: TGTGCCAGTAGTATACCTTTCGACAGTTTAGCCAAAAACATTCAGTACTTC

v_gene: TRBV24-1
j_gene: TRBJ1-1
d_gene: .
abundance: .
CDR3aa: CATSDLGRGAFF
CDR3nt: TGTGCCACCAGTGATTTGGGCAGAGGAGCTTTCTTT

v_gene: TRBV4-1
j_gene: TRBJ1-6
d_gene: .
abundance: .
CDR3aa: CASSQEGRVYNSPLHF
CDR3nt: TGCGCCAGCAGCCAAGAAGGGAGGGTTTATAATTCACCCCTCCACTTT

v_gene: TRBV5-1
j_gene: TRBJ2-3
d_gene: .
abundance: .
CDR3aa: CASSPTGVYSSTDTQYF
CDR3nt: TGCGCCAGCTCCCCTACCGGGGTGTACTCTAGCACAGATACGCAGTATTTT

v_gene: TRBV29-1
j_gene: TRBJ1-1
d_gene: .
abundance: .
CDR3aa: CSADTFEAFF
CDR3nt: TGCAGCGCGGACACCTTTGAAGCTTTCTTT

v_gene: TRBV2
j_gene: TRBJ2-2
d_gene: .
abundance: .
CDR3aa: CASSEAGELFF
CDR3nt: TGTGCCAGCAGTGAGGCCGGGGAGCTGTTTTTT

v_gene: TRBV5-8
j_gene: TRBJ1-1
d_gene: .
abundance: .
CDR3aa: CASSLLKGGRKLVNTEAFF
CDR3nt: TGTGCCAGCAGCTTGTTAAAAGGGGGACGAAAATTAGTGAACACTGAAGCTTTCTTT

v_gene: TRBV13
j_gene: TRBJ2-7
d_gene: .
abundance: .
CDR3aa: CASSLGPYKSSYEQYF
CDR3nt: TGTGCCAGCAGCTTAGGGCCCTACAAGAGCTCCTACGAGCAGTACTTC

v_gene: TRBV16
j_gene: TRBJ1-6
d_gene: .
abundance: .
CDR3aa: CASSPWSRSGPLHF
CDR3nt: TGTGCCAGCAGCCCCTGGTCCCGATCGGGTCCCCTCCACTTT

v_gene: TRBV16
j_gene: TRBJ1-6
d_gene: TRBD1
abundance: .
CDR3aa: CASSHSRGQGLPDYNSPLHF
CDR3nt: TGTGCCAGCAGCCATTCGCGGGGACAGGGCCTCCCCGATTATAATTCACCCCTCCACTTT

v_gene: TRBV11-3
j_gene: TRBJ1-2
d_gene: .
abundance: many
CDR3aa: CASSPDRYSGYTF
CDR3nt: TGTGCCAGCAGCCCCGACAGGTATTCTGGCTACACCTTC

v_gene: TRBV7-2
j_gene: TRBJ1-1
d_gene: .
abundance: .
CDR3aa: CASSLDYGRVGRMNTEAFF
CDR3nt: TGTGCCAGCAGCTTAGATTATGGAAGGGTCGGCAGGATGAACACTGAAGCTTTCTTT

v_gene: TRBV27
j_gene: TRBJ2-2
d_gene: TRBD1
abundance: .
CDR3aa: CASSKTGVGNTGELFF
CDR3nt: TGTGCCAGCAGCAAGACAGGGGTAGGGAACACCGGGGAGCTGTTTTTT

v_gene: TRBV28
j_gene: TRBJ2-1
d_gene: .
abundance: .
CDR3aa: CASSLLRNEQFF
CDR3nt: TGTGCCAGCAGTTTACTCCGCAATGAGCAGTTCTTC

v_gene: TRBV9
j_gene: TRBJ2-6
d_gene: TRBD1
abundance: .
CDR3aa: CASSADRGQWFGANVLTF
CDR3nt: TGTGCCAGCAGCGCCGACAGGGGTCAGTGGTTTGGGGCCAACGTCCTGACTTTC